The 20 T cell receptor beta chains below come from one sample, sequenced in a study of shared clonotypes between healthy human individuals. Repertoires were generated with immunoSEQ multiplex PCR, while TCRdb's copy carries only in-frame clones and drops some. The table has about 600,000 clones, approximately 97% seen once. The sequenced sample consisted of naive CD4+ T cells sorted from blood. Subset noted: CD45RA+ positively selected. The receptors stem from a woman aged 25-40 years in good health.

This sequence joins TRBV7-2 and TRBJ2-5, with D hard to call. Germline values: CDR1 SGHTA, CDR2 FQGNSA. CDR3 size: 13 residues. Trimming cost V 2 bases and J 3 bases, with 7 bases left between them. CDR3 bases: TGTGCCAGCAGCTTAAGCCCCAAAGAGACCCAGTACTTC. This sequence encodes CASSLSPKETQYF.

This chain joins TRBV7-8 and TRBJ2-5, with D tentatively TRBD2 (6 bases). Between the trimmed V and J ends, which lost 2 bases and 3 bases, there was a span of 13 bases. Germline values: CDR1 SGHVS, CDR2 FQNEAQ. CDR3 length equals 15 residues. CDR3 protein: CASSLRDSPKETQYF. The CDR3 DNA reads TGTGCCAGCAGCTTACGGGACTCCCCCAAAGAGACCCAGTACTTC.

This chain joins TRBV19 and TRBJ1-1, with D maybe TRBD1 (5 bases). V lost 7 bases, J lost 3 bases, and 15 bases lay in between. The CDR3 loop spans 14 amino acids. Per germline, CDR1 LNHDA and CDR2 SQIVND (reference sequence). CDR3 loop: CASIRQPGDTEAFF. The CDR3 DNA reads TGTGCCAGTATCCGACAGCCTGGGGACACTGAAGCTTTCTTT.

This rearrangement joins TRBV5-1 to TRBJ2-7; 9 nucleotides match TRBD1. The CDR3 extends over 15 amino acids. Germline V lookup: CDR1 SGHRS, CDR2 YFSETQ. With 3 bases clipped from V and 0 bases from J, the junction kept 4 bases outside the gene matches. This CDR3 reads CASSWGTGSSYEQYF. The CDR3, as DNA: TGCGCCAGCAGCTGGGGGACAGGGAGCTCCTACGAGCAGTACTTC.

The chain links TRBV4-1 to TRBJ2-3, with TRBD2 matching over 13 bases. With 3 bases clipped from V and 3 bases from J, the junction kept 9 bases outside the gene matches. The V gene's germline CDR1 is MGHRA and CDR2 YSYEKL. CDR3 length equals 18 residues. The chain's CDR3 is CASSHLPVGLAGTDTQYF. The CDR3 DNA sequence: TGCGCCAGCAGCCACCTACCAGTGGGACTAGCGGGAACAGATACGCAGTATTTT.

The chain recombines TRBV5-1 with TRBJ2-1; D is possibly TRBD1 or TRBD2 (5 bases each). Trimming removed 3 bases at V and 10 bases at J, with 14 bases between. Germline V CDR1 and CDR2: SGHRS, YFSETQ. The CDR3 totals 13 residues. The CDR3 is CASSSGTSGEQFF. CDR3 in DNA: TGCGCCAGCAGCTCGGGGACCTCCGGGGAGCAGTTCTTC.

DNA for the CDR3: TGTGCCAGCAGGGTGGGACATAGACCCCATTCACCCCTCCACTTT. This translates into CASRVGHRPHSPLHF. This chain joins TRBV6-1 and TRBJ1-6, with TRBD1 as a possible D gene (6 bases). V lost 6 bases and J 8 bases, leaving 17 bases between the germline ends. Germline V CDR1 and CDR2: MNHNS, SASEGT. This CDR3 is built from 15 residues.

The gene calls are TRBV30 and TRBJ2-5; tentatively, D is TRBD2 (6 bases). The V gene lost 1 base and the J gene lost 4 bases, with 7 bases spanning the gap. Per germline, CDR1 GTSNPN and CDR2 SVGIG (reference sequence). This CDR3 is built from 12 residues. CDR3 residues: CAWSDGGETQYF. The CDR3 DNA reads TGTGCCTGGAGTGACGGGGGAGAGACCCAGTACTTC.

The chain links TRBV18 to TRBJ2-2; D remains ambiguous. Trimming took 4 bases from V and 6 from J, leaving 6 bases between them. The CDR3 length is 12 residues. In germline, CDR1 is KGHSH, CDR2 LQKENI. CDR3 amino acids: CASSRGSGELFF. In DNA form, the CDR3 reads TGTGCCAGCTCACGTGGGTCCGGGGAGCTGTTTTTT.

The rearrangement links TRBV11-2 to TRBJ2-1; 9 nucleotides line up with TRBD2. Germline CDR1 SGHAT, CDR2 FQNNGV. This CDR3 has 15 residues. V shed 5 bases and J 10 bases; nucleotides not matched to a gene: 12. The CDR3 here is CASSQTSGPPGEQFF. The CDR3 DNA reads as TGTGCCAGCAGCCAGACTAGCGGCCCTCCAGGGGAGCAGTTCTTC. Full variable domain (outside the CDR3, taken from reference TRBV11-2 and TRBJ2-1): EAGVAQSPRYKIIEKRQSVAFWCNPISGHATLYWYQQILGQGPKLLIQFQNNGVVDDSQLPKDRFSAERLKGVDSTLKIQPAKLEDSAVYLCASSQTSGPPGEQFFGPGTRLTVL.

CDR3 DNA sequence: TGTGCCAGCAGCTTATGGGGGGATAACACCGGGGAGCTGTTTTTT. Protein: CASSLWGDNTGELFF. The chain uses TRBV7-7 and TRBJ2-2; D is perhaps TRBD2 (6 bases). Per the germline V gene, CDR1 is SSHAT and CDR2 is FNYEAQ (reference sequence). The CDR3 extends over 15 amino acids. The ends were cut back, 2 bases at V and 2 bases at J, with 9 bases in the middle. The variable domain in full, with the rest retrieved from reference TRBV7-7 and TRBJ2-2, is GAGVSQSPRYKVTKRGQDVTLRCDPISSHATLYWYQQALGQGPEFLTYFNYEAQPDKSGLPSDRFSAERPEGSISTLTIQRTEQRDSAMYRCASSLWGDNTGELFFGEGSRLTVL.

The V call is TRBV27, the J call TRBJ2-1; 9 bases fit TRBD2. V gave up 5 bases and J gave up 8 bases; unmatched junction bases: 7. Per germline, CDR1 MNHEY and CDR2 SMNVEV (reference sequence). The length of the CDR3 is 14 residues. The CDR3 is CASSVAGGPDEQFF. CDR3 bases: TGTGCCAGCAGTGTCGCGGGAGGGCCTGATGAGCAGTTCTTC.

The gene calls are TRBV10-2 and TRBJ2-1; 7 nucleotides line up with TRBD1. J gave up 4 bases and V 4 bases, and 10 bases lay outside the gene matches. This CDR3 region has 16 residues. CDR1 is WSHSY and CDR2 is SAAADI in the germline V gene. CDR3 residues: CASSGQTGQLYNEQFF. The CDR3 nucleotides are TGCGCCAGCAGTGGCCAAACGGGACAGCTATACAATGAGCAGTTCTTC.

The chain is built from TRBV28 and TRBJ2-1; perhaps TRBD2 as D (6 bases). From germline, CDR1 is MDHEN and CDR2 SYDVKM. Trimming pared 7 bases from V and 0 bases from J, leaving 10 bases between. CDR3 length: 14 residues. In nucleotides, the CDR3 is TGTGCCAGCAATAGCGGACCCTCCTACAATGAGCAGTTCTTC. Protein: CASNSGPSYNEQFF.

This sequence joins TRBV2 and TRBJ1-1; 8 positions match TRBD1. The length of the CDR3 is 15 residues. Germline V gives CDR1 SNHLY, CDR2 FYNNEI. The J segment lost 5 bases and the V segment lost 1 base, leaving 6 bases of the junction unmatched. In nucleotides, the CDR3 is TGTGCCAGCAGTGAAGACAGGGGGAGGGGTACTGAAGCTTTCTTT. Its translation is CASSEDRGRGTEAFF.

This clone occurred a few times. The chain couples TRBV7-2 to TRBJ2-2; the D is unclear. The CDR3 has 12 residues. V was trimmed by 3 bases and J by 3 bases, leaving 2 bases between them. Germline CDR1 and CDR2: SGHTA and FQGNSA. CDR3 in amino acids: CASSFYTGELFF. The CDR3 DNA sequence: TGTGCCAGCAGCTTTTACACCGGGGAGCTGTTTTTT.

The chain joins TRBV10-1 to TRBJ2-7, with TRBD2 matching 9 bases. There are 17 residues in the CDR3. The junction had 14 bases not matched to a gene; V was cut back by 3 bases and J by 5 bases. Germline values: CDR1 WNHNN, CDR2 SYGVQD (reference sequence). CDR3 DNA: TGCGCCAGCAGTGACCGCGGGAGGGCCGTTCCCACAGACGAGCAGTACTTC. This gives the protein CASSDRGRAVPTDEQYF.

The rearrangement joins TRBV7-2 to TRBJ1-2, with D unclear. CDR1 is SGHTA and CDR2 is FQGNSA in the germline V gene. Trimming took off 7 bases at V and 8 bases at J, with 20 bases between the two ends. CDR3 size: 14 residues. CDR3 DNA: TGTGCCAGCACCGCAGACATCGGACGATCCGGCTACACCTTC. As protein: CASTADIGRSGYTF. Together with reference TRBV7-2 and TRBJ1-2, the CDR3 gives the full variable domain: GAGVSQSPSNKVTEKGKDVELRCDPISGHTALYWYRQSLGQGLEFLIYFQGNSAPDKSGLPSDRFSAERTGGSVSTLTIQRTQQEDSAVYLCASTADIGRSGYTFGSGTRLTVV.

This chain links TRBV28 with TRBJ1-5; TRBD1 matches at 8 bases. Germline V lookup: CDR1 MDHEN, CDR2 SYDVKM. Trimming at V came to 6 bases and at J to 1 base, leaving 8 bases not matched to a gene. The CDR3 totals 16 residues. CDR3 DNA: TGTGCCAGCAGCCGGACAGGGAGCAGAAGCAATCAGCCCCAGCATTTT. It codes for CASSRTGSRSNQPQHF. The whole variable domain, filled in from reference TRBV28 and TRBJ1-5, reads DVKVTQSSRYLVKRTGEKVFLECVQDMDHENMFWYRQDPGLGLRLIYFSYDVKMKEKGDIPEGYSVSREKKERFSLILESASTNQTSMYLCASSRTGSRSNQPQHFGDGTRLSIL.

This chain uses TRBV4-1 with TRBJ2-5; 8 nucleotides agree with TRBD2. The J call is uncertain, as TRBJ2-7 better fits the DNA end. This CDR3 region has 15 residues. From germline, CDR1 is MGHRA and CDR2 YSYEKL. CDR3 region: CASSQDKRERYEQYF. CDR3 DNA sequence: TGCGCCAGCAGCCAAGATAAGCGGGAGCGGTACGAGCAGTACTTC.